This T cell receptor beta chain was sequenced in a study of cytomegalovirus exposure and HLA in healthy donors. The study ran its PCR with 60 Vbeta and 13 Jbeta primers. The protocol was immunoSEQ multiplex PCR, while the TCRdb copy is restricted to in-frame clones and leaves out a portion. This table holds about 110,000 clones, approximately 70% found once. This CDR3 has 14 residues. Germline V gene data show CDR1 as MNHNS and CDR2 as SASEGT. The J segment lost 6 bases and the V segment lost 4 bases, leaving 3 bases of the junction unmatched. This clonotype was sampled from a young man in good health and CMV-seropositive. The sample consisted of PBMCs. This chain links TRBV6-1 with TRBJ1-6; 7 bases map to TRBD1. The CDR3 region has the DNA TGTGCCAGCAGTGGGACAGGTCTTAATTCACCCCTCCACTTT. It is translated as CASSGTGLNSPLHF.